This entry lists 30 T cell receptor beta chains sequenced from one sample in a study of blood T cells in healthy people across ages. With a J-beta primer mix and a sample-barcoded 5' primer, a second PCR ran roughly 6 to 11 cycles. In TCRdb, the 5' RACE reads were re-called with MiXCR into one record per CDR3 protein. The sample contains about 1,600,000 distinct CDR3 sequences, around two fifths of which appear only once. The sample was blood. The receptors here all came from a woman under 30 in good health.

This clonotype has a single count. This chain connects TRBV2 to TRBJ2-5; tentative D call: TRBD1 (5 bases). With 10 bases removed from V and 11 bases from J, the gap between germline ends came to 29 bases. CDR3 size: 15 residues. CDR1 and CDR2 (germline): SNHLY, FYNNEI. Here the CDR3 DNA reads TGTGCCACCAAAGTGAAGGGGATTTCTGTGATGGAGCAGTACTTC. Its translation is CATKVKGISVMEQYF.

The V gene is TRBV15, the J gene TRBJ2-5; D remains unclear. The CDR3 loop spans 12 amino acids. Trimming removed 2 bases from V and 1 base from J, with 2 bases in between. Germline CDR1 is LNHNV and CDR2 is YYDKDF (reference sequence). This CDR3 reads CATSRPQETQYF. In nucleotides, the CDR3 is TGTGCCACCAGCAGACCCCAAGAGACCCAGTACTTC.

This chain uses TRBV12-3 or TRBV12-4 with TRBJ2-1, with 9 bases matching TRBD1. The V and J ends lost 8 bases and 5 bases, in that order; junction bases with no gene match: 4. CDR3 length: 13 amino acids. CDR3 DNA sequence: TGTGCCAGCCTGGGACAGGGACACAATGAGCAGTTCTTC. Translation gives CASLGQGHNEQFF.

This clonotype was found a few times. The chain combines TRBV7-2 with TRBJ1-6; possible D gene TRBD1, 5 bases. The ends were cut back, 5 bases at V and 7 bases at J, with 12 bases in the middle. The CDR3 runs 14 residues. Germline assignment: CDR1 SGHTA and CDR2 FQGNSA. The CDR3 bases are TGTGCCAGCAGCGTGACAGTGCACAATTCACCCCTCCACTTT. Amino acid sequence: CASSVTVHNSPLHF. The variable domain in full, completed from reference TRBV7-2 and TRBJ1-6, reads GAGVSQSPSNKVTEKGKDVELRCDPISGHTALYWYRQSLGQGLEFLIYFQGNSAPDKSGLPSDRFSAERTGGSVSTLTIQRTQQEDSAVYLCASSVTVHNSPLHFGNGTRLTVT.

The table lists this clonotype with a few counts. The chain combines TRBV18 with TRBJ2-7; D gene uncertain. The CDR3 runs 15 residues. Trimming left V 2 bases short and J 5 bases short, with 16 bases between. Germline CDR1 KGHSH, CDR2 LQKENI. DNA of the CDR3: TGTGCCAGCTCACCATATTCCGGTGGGCTCAACGAGCAGTACTTC. Its protein product is CASSPYSGGLNEQYF.

The V call is TRBV10-3, the J call TRBJ2-7; 8 nucleotides line up with TRBD1. CDR1 is ENHRY, CDR2 SYGVKD, per germline. The CDR3 covers 13 residues. V shed 4 bases, J shed 6 bases, and the junction held 5 bases outside the gene matches. CDR3 nucleotide sequence: TGTGCCATCAGTGTCTCGGACAGGGCCGAGCAGTACTTC. This codes for CAISVSDRAEQYF.

This clonotype was counted between two and nine times. This chain connects TRBV20-1 to TRBJ2-7; 10 bases align to TRBD2. Germline CDR1 is DFQATT and CDR2 is SNEGSKA (reference sequence). This CDR3 has 15 amino acids. The ends lost 5 bases at V and 6 bases at J; junction bases unmatched: 13. This CDR3 is CSARGNSGGSGEQYF. In DNA form, the CDR3 reads TGCAGTGCTCGGGGCAATAGCGGGGGGTCGGGCGAGCAGTACTTC.

V is TRBV11-2 and J is TRBJ2-5, with a possible D match to TRBD1 (5 bases). CDR1 and CDR2 (germline): SGHAT, FQNNGV. CDR3 length: 14 amino acids. Trimming stripped 1 base from V and 5 bases from J, with 11 bases between. The CDR3 DNA reads as TGTGCCAGCAGCTTAGTAGCAAACAGGGAGACCCAGTACTTC. Protein product: CASSLVANRETQYF.

This clonotype was detected a few times. A read error may produce the germline difference seen at one junction end. The chain joins TRBV29-1 to TRBJ2-3; 7 nucleotides agree with TRBD1. The CDR3 has 14 amino acids. Germline V gene lookup returns CDR1 SQVTM and CDR2 ANQGSEA. CDR3: CSVEGGPKGDTQYF. The CDR3 region has the DNA TGCAGCGTGGAAGGGGGCCCGAAGGGCGATACGCAGTATTTT.

The chain has TRBV20-1 and TRBJ2-1; 16 positions match TRBD2. J lost 1 base, V lost 3 bases, and 6 bases had no gene match. Germline V gene sequence: CDR1 DFQATT, CDR2 SNEGSKA (reference sequence). CDR3 length equals 18 residues. For the CDR3, the DNA is TGCAGTGCTAGGGCCGGGACTAGCGGGGGGGGGTCCTACAATGAGCAGTTCTTC. Its translation is CSARAGTSGGGSYNEQFF.

This clonotype was detected once. The rearrangement links TRBV7-2 to TRBJ2-5; no clear D gene. The ends were cut back, 4 bases at V and 0 bases at J, with 18 bases in the middle. CDR1 is SGHTA and CDR2 is FQGNSA in the germline V gene. The CDR3 is 17 amino acids. The CDR3 reads CASSSSQHLLYQETQYF. The DNA for the CDR3 is TGTGCCAGCAGCTCCAGCCAACATCTGCTATACCAAGAGACCCAGTACTTC.

This clonotype was recorded a few times. The chain combines TRBV9 with TRBJ2-1; the D is unclear. The V and J ends lost 6 bases and 5 bases respectively, with 18 bases between them. This CDR3 comprises 15 residues. Germline V gene data show CDR1 as SGDLS and CDR2 as YYNGEE. This CDR3 reads CASTRLGALNNEQFF. CDR3 DNA: TGTGCCAGCACCAGGCTAGGAGCTCTCAACAATGAGCAGTTCTTC. Full variable domain (outside the CDR3, taken from reference TRBV9 and TRBJ2-1): DSGVTQTPKHLITATGQRVTLRCSPRSGDLSVYWYQQSLDQGLQFLIQYYNGEERAKGNILERFSAQQFPDLHSELNLSSLELGDSALYFCASTRLGALNNEQFFGPGTRLTVL.

This clonotype was observed a few times. V is TRBV7-2 and J is TRBJ2-1; 10 nucleotides agree with TRBD1. The CDR3 runs 14 residues. Germline trimming cut 5 bases from V and 8 bases from J; bases unmatched to any gene: 6. Germline CDR1 SGHTA, CDR2 FQGNSA. The CDR3 coding sequence is TGTGCCAGCAGCGACCGGGACAGGGGCCATGAGCAGTTCTTC. This translates into CASSDRDRGHEQFF.

This clonotype was seen a handful of times. In nucleotides, the CDR3 is TGTGCCAGCAGTGAAATGAGCGGGAGAAGCAACGAGCAGTACTTC. Translation: CASSEMSGRSNEQYF. This rearrangement joins TRBV2 to TRBJ2-7, with TRBD2 matching over 8 bases. Unmatched junction bases numbered 8, after V lost 2 bases and J lost 5 bases. The CDR3 has 15 amino acids. CDR1 and CDR2 (germline): SNHLY, FYNNEI.

This clonotype was seen repeatedly, ten times or more. V gene TRBV9 combines with J gene TRBJ2-3, with D uncertain. Germline V gene lookup returns CDR1 SGDLS and CDR2 YYNGEE. The length of the CDR3 is 12 residues. The germline V and J ends were trimmed by 0 bases and 6 bases, with 5 bases remaining between them. The CDR3, as DNA: TGTGCCAGCAGCGTAGGTGTGGATACGCAGTATTTT. This encodes CASSVGVDTQYF.

The rearrangement uses TRBV5-1 and TRBJ2-3, with 10 bases identical to TRBD2. CDR3 length: 18 residues. Germline values: CDR1 SGHRS, CDR2 YFSETQ. Germline trimming cut 0 bases from V and 2 bases from J; bases unmatched to any gene: 9. In nucleotides, the CDR3 is TGCGCCAGCAGCTTGGGGACTAGCGGCCTGGGTGCCACAGATACGCAGTATTTT. This sequence encodes CASSLGTSGLGATDTQYF.

This clonotype appeared a few times. The V gene is TRBV13, the J gene TRBJ1-2; 8 bases match TRBD1. The CDR3 sequence is 16 residues long. CDR1 is PRHDT and CDR2 is FYEKMQ in the germline V gene (reference sequence). The V segment lost 5 bases and the J segment 4 bases; nucleotides outside the gene matches: 12. In DNA form, the CDR3 reads TGTGCCAGCAGCCCCCCAAGAGACAGGGGTGGCTATGGCTACACCTTC. Its protein product is CASSPPRDRGGYGYTF.

V gene TRBV10-2 combines with J gene TRBJ1-2; no firm D call. Germline V gene sequence: CDR1 WSHSY, CDR2 SAAADI. Between the trimmed V and J ends, which lost 6 bases and 0 bases, there was a span of 14 bases. This CDR3 has 15 amino acids. CDR3 coding DNA: TGCGCCAGCAGAGACGTTAAGGCAACTAACTATGGCTACACCTTC. The encoded protein is CASRDVKATNYGYTF.

This clonotype was observed a few times. DNA of the CDR3: TGTGCCAGCAGTGAAGGGTGGCTAGGGGCTTTCTTT. Its translation is CASSEGWLGAFF. This chain connects TRBV2 to TRBJ1-1; no firm D call. CDR1 and CDR2 from the germline V gene are SNHLY and FYNNEI. Deletions cut 1 base from V and 11 bases from J, with 11 bases between. The CDR3 has 12 amino acids.

This chain uses TRBV3-1 with TRBJ1-1, with D unresolved. V dropped 1 base and J dropped 0 bases, with 6 bases sitting between them. This CDR3 comprises 14 residues. In germline, CDR1 is LGHDT, CDR2 YNNKEL (reference sequence). The CDR3 loop reads CASSQGHMNTEAFF. For the CDR3, the DNA is TGTGCCAGCAGCCAAGGACACATGAACACTGAAGCTTTCTTT.

The chain carries TRBV11-2 and TRBJ2-7, with 7 bases matching TRBD2. The CDR3 consists of 13 residues. Per the germline V gene, CDR1 is SGHAT and CDR2 is FQNNGV. The junction had 8 bases not matched to a gene; V was cut back by 5 bases and J by 7 bases. CDR3 sequence (DNA): TGTGCCAGCAGCGTTTGGGGGGGTTGGGAGCAGTACTTC. Residues: CASSVWGGWEQYF.

A few counts support this clonotype. The genes are TRBV3-1 and TRBJ2-5; tentatively, D is TRBD2 (6 bases). Trimming left V 4 bases short and J 4 bases short, with 10 bases between. The CDR3 loop spans 13 amino acids. Germline V lookup: CDR1 LGHDT, CDR2 YNNKEL (reference sequence). This chain's CDR3 is CASSPSVRETQYF. As DNA, the CDR3 is TGTGCCAGCAGCCCTAGCGTCAGAGAGACCCAGTACTTC.

Only a few counts were recorded for this clonotype. The rearrangement joins TRBV4-1 to TRBJ2-5, with TRBD1 as a possible D gene (5 bases). Near its end, the DNA agrees better with TRBJ2-7, so the J call may be wrong. The CDR3 has 16 residues. CDR1 is MGHRA, CDR2 YSYEKL, per germline. The CDR3, as DNA: TGCGCCAGCAGCCCCTTTGGGGCAGGGAAGACCTACGAGCAGTACTTC. It translates to CASSPFGAGKTYEQYF.

This clonotype appeared a few times. This chain joins TRBV6-1 and TRBJ2-4; no clear D gene. Trimming took 2 bases from V and 0 from J, leaving 17 bases between them. This CDR3 spans 18 amino acids. Germline loops: CDR1 MNHNS, CDR2 SASEGT. In DNA, the CDR3 is TGTGCCAGCAGTGAATATTGGATAACAGACACAGCCAAAAACATTCAGTACTTC. This sequence encodes CASSEYWITDTAKNIQYF.

Only a few counts were recorded for this clonotype. One end of the junction fails to match germline, which may point to a read error. The chain joins TRBV7-7 to TRBJ2-1; D might be TRBD2 (6 bases). The CDR3 has 16 residues. The germline V gene has CDR1 SSHAT and CDR2 FNYEAQ (reference sequence). In DNA, the CDR3 is TGTGCTAGCAGCCCGACGATGGGTAGCGGATACAATGAGCAGTTCTTC. This codes for CASSPTMGSGYNEQFF.

The chain combines TRBV7-2 with TRBJ2-7, with TRBD2 matching over 9 bases. Germline CDR1 reads SGHTA; CDR2 reads FQGNSA. The ends lost 1 base at V and 5 bases at J; junction bases unmatched: 3. The CDR3 contains 14 residues. CDR3 region: CASSLVGTSNEQYF. Here the CDR3 DNA reads TGTGCCAGCAGCTTAGTAGGGACTAGCAACGAGCAGTACTTC.

This clonotype occurred many times. The V call is TRBV12-3 or TRBV12-4, the J call TRBJ2-1; D remains unclear. Trimming removed 2 bases from V and 8 bases from J, with 4 bases in between. This CDR3 is built from 11 residues. The CDR3 loop is CASSLSDEQFF. The CDR3 DNA sequence: TGTGCCAGCAGTTTAAGTGATGAGCAGTTCTTC.

This clonotype was picked up a small number of times. The chain has TRBV5-1 and TRBJ2-1, with D maybe TRBD2 (6 bases). The CDR3 runs to 13 residues. Germline CDR1 is SGHRS and CDR2 is YFSETQ. Trimming removed 4 bases from V and 6 bases from J, with 11 bases in between. CDR3 nucleotide sequence: TGCGCCAGCAGCCCTTGGACTACCAATGAGCAGTTCTTC. Protein: CASSPWTTNEQFF.

This clonotype has only a few counts. The chain carries TRBV4-1 and TRBJ2-1; 9 positions match TRBD2. Germline V gene sequence: CDR1 MGHRA, CDR2 YSYEKL. Trimming took 4 bases from V and 7 from J; bases not matched to a gene: 20. The CDR3 runs to 19 residues. CDR3 loop: CASSPPSMVGSGRSNEQFF. The CDR3 coding sequence is TGCGCCAGCAGCCCTCCGTCTATGGTCGGTAGCGGGAGATCAAATGAGCAGTTCTTC.

This clonotype was found once. V and J are TRBV3-1 and TRBJ2-3; the D is unclear. Trimming pared 2 bases from V and 5 bases from J, leaving 17 bases between. This CDR3 spans 16 amino acids. The germline CDR1 and CDR2 sequences are LGHDT and YNNKEL (reference sequence). CDR3 DNA: TGTGCCAGCAGCCAACTAACCCGAGGTTCACAAGATACGCAGTATTTT. Translating gives CASSQLTRGSQDTQYF.